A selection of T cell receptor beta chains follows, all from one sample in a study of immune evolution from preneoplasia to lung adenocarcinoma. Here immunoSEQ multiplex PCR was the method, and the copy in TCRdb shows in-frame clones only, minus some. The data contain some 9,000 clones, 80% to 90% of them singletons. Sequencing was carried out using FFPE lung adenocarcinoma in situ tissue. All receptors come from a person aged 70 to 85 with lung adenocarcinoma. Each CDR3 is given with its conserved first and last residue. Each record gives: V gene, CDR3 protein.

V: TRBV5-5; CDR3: CASSLAGRGSNTEAFF
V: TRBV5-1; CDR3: CASSLEGQGYEQYF
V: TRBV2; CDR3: CASSEAIPGGPYGYTF
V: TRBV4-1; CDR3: CASHQTSRFTSTDTQYF
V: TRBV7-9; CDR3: CASSLVLTGGTDTQYF
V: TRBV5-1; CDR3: CASSLDGGDEKLFF
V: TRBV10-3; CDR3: CAISEYGRAGANVLTF
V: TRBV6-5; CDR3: CASSYSGRPRVGYTF
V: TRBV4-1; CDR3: CASSQTFHLQQYF
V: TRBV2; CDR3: CASMERSSYNSPLHF
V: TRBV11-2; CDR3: CASSLGSGKSQPQHF
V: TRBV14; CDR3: CASKIPRGTSRYEQYF
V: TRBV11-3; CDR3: CASSPSPDRRIAKNIQYF
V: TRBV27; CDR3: CASRSITGGGQPQHF